This TCR beta chain was observed in a study of blood T cell repertoires in COVID-19. The CDR3 spans 15 residues. Germline V lookup: CDR1 LNHDA, CDR2 SQIVND (reference sequence). V shed 3 bases, J shed 7 bases, and the junction held 4 bases outside the gene matches. Using immunoSEQ multiplex PCR, the repertoire was profiled, and TCRdb retains in-frame clones only, with some absent. The profile shows around 170,000 clones, roughly 84% of them singletons. The chain joins TRBV19 to TRBJ1-6; 9 nucleotides match TRBD1. The specimen sequenced was peripheral blood. The sequence derives from a young man with active or convalescent COVID-19. CDR3 amino acids: CASSMGTGRNSPLHF. DNA of the CDR3: TGTGCCAGTAGTATGGGGACAGGGAGGAATTCACCCCTCCACTTT.